The present T cell receptor (beta chain) was sequenced within a study of blood T cell repertoires in COVID-19. At the level of the study: PBMCs, B-cell-depleted T cells, or T cells were the source of the cDNA or gDNA that made up the material.

The ends were cut back, 0 bases at V and 7 bases at J, with 7 bases in the middle. The germline CDR1 and CDR2 sequences are SGDLS and YYNGEE. The CDR3 runs 12 residues. As originally analysed: Reference gene primer amplification in the assay estimated nucleated cell counts. The assay was immunoSEQ multiplex PCR, and TCRdb's table has in-frame clones only and misses some. The DNA gave D and trimming, while V, J and clone size come from that table. This table has a few hundred thousand clones, around 80% appearing once. The clonotype comes from a woman aged 40 to 50 who had recovered from COVID-19. V usage is TRBV9 and J usage is TRBJ2-5; D gene ambiguous. Sequencing was carried out using peripheral blood. This CDR3 is CASSVDAGTQYF. Here the CDR3 DNA reads TGTGCCAGCAGCGTAGATGCAGGGACCCAGTACTTC.